This T cell receptor (beta chain) originates from a study of response to subunit inactivated influenza vaccine. This clonotype was seen a few times. The CDR3 length is 15 residues. In germline, CDR1 is MDHEN, CDR2 SYDVKM. The ends were cut back, 3 bases at V and 1 base at J, with 12 bases in the middle. TCRdb reanalysed the RT-PCR reads using MiXCR and keeps one entry per CDR3 protein. The sample includes over 650,000 distinct CDR3 sequences, roughly 20% of them seen just once. This sequence originates from a man in his fifties or sixties who received an inactivated influenza vaccine. The chain is built from TRBV28 and TRBJ2-5; D may be TRBD1 or TRBD2 (5 bases each). This material consisted of PBMCs from blood, taken more than 4 days after vaccination. The CDR3 region has the DNA TGTGCCAGCAGTTTTTCCGGGGCGATCCAAGAGACCCAGTACTTC. As protein: CASSFSGAIQETQYF.